Below, 9 T cell receptor beta chains from the same sample are listed, as sequenced in a study of shared clonotypes between healthy human individuals (dated by TCRdb to about 2020). Receptors were amplified or captured by the immunoSEQ multiplex PCR assay. TCRdb limited this immuneACCESS table to in-frame rearrangements with V and J called. A share of clones is missing; checked studies link under half to unresolved V genes, and the rest is unexplained. The sample table contains over a million clones; only one count was recorded for 78% of them. Approximately 0.56% of the sample comes from the top ten. Sequenced sample: memory CD4+ T cells from PBMCs. This sample's cell subset or site label indicates: CD45RA-negative fraction. The receptor set was obtained from a young man in good health. Some clones in this sample may be carry-over from other donors' samples.

The chain is built from TRBV19 and TRBJ2-1; 10 bases are a match to TRBD2. Germline V lookup: CDR1 LNHDA, CDR2 SQIVND (reference sequence). The CDR3 is 16 residues long. V gave up 4 bases and J gave up 4 bases; unmatched junction bases: 7. CDR3 nucleotides: TGTGCCAGTAGTAAGGGGGTAGCGGGAGGTTACAATGAGCAGTTCTTC. This sequence encodes CASSKGVAGGYNEQFF.

The chain uses TRBV28 and TRBJ1-5, with a possible D match to TRBD1 (5 bases). Germline V gives CDR1 MDHEN, CDR2 SYDVKM. This CDR3 is built from 17 residues. Between the trimmed V and J ends, which lost 3 bases and 7 bases, there was a span of 22 bases. CDR3 nucleotides: TGTGCCAGCAGTTTCCTCCTTACCAGGGAAAGGAGGCAGCCCCAGCATTTT. It translates to CASSFLLTRERRQPQHF.

The chain combines TRBV30 with TRBJ2-3; D is perhaps TRBD2 (6 bases). V gave up 3 bases and J gave up 3 bases, with 10 bases separating them. CDR3 length equals 13 residues. Germline-derived CDR1 and CDR2 are GTSNPN and SVGIG (reference sequence). The DNA for the CDR3 is TGTGCCTGGAGGGGGGGTAGGACAGATACGCAGTATTTT. This sequence encodes CAWRGGRTDTQYF.

Details on this clone: Given a much more abundant clone one base away, this may be a read error. The chain employs TRBV6-1 and TRBJ2-5, with 8 bases lining up with TRBD2. V trimming: 4 bases; J trimming: 7 bases; junction bases outside the gene matches: 14. The CDR3 runs 16 residues. Germline assignment: CDR1 MNHNS and CDR2 SASEGT. In nucleotides, the CDR3 is TGTGCCAGCAGTGCTCTAACTAGCGGAGGGGGAGGGACCCAGTACTTC. Translating it yields CASSALTSGGGGTQYF.

This CDR3 is CASRRQEETEAFF. DNA for the CDR3: TGCGCCAGCAGGAGGCAGGAAGAGACTGAAGCTTTCTTT. The chain recombines TRBV5-1 with TRBJ1-1; D is unresolved. V lost 5 bases and J 5 bases, leaving 13 bases between the germline ends. The CDR3 loop spans 13 amino acids. Germline CDR1 SGHRS, CDR2 YFSETQ.

The gene calls are TRBV28 and TRBJ2-7; TRBD2 aligns across 7 bases. The V and J ends lost 5 bases and 3 bases, in that order; junction bases with no gene match: 16. The CDR3 consists of 17 residues. The germline V gene has CDR1 MDHEN and CDR2 SYDVKM. The chain's CDR3 is CASSPASGPIRGYEQYF. The CDR3 bases are TGTGCCAGCAGTCCCGCTAGCGGCCCTATAAGGGGCTACGAGCAGTACTTC.

The J gene is TRBJ2-7, the V gene TRBV7-2, with 9 bases that match TRBD1. This CDR3 has 13 residues. V was pared by 2 bases and J by 13 bases, with 9 bases of the junction left unmatched. The germline CDR1 and CDR2 sequences are SGHTA and FQGNSA. CDR3 bases: TGTGCCAGCAGCTTATTCACTGGGACAGGGTTTTACTTC. It is translated as CASSLFTGTGFYF.

The table lists this clone with a count of one. The chain recombines TRBV5-8 with TRBJ2-7; 9 bases line up with TRBD2. This CDR3 spans 16 amino acids. With 4 bases clipped from V and 2 bases from J, the junction kept 10 bases outside the gene matches. The germline V gene has CDR1 SGHTS and CDR2 YDEGEE. The CDR3 coding sequence is TGTGCCAGCAGCCGCTCAGGAGCGGGAGGAACCTACGAGCAGTACTTC. It is translated as CASSRSGAGGTYEQYF.

The genes are TRBV15 and TRBJ1-5; D gene ambiguous. The CDR3 has 15 residues. Per germline, CDR1 LNHNV and CDR2 YYDKDF (reference sequence). Trimming shortened V by 0 bases and J by 6 bases, and 12 bases separated the two germline ends. The DNA of the CDR3 is TGTGCCACCAGCAGAGATACTGGTTTAGGTCAGCCCCAGCATTTT. This encodes CATSRDTGLGQPQHF.